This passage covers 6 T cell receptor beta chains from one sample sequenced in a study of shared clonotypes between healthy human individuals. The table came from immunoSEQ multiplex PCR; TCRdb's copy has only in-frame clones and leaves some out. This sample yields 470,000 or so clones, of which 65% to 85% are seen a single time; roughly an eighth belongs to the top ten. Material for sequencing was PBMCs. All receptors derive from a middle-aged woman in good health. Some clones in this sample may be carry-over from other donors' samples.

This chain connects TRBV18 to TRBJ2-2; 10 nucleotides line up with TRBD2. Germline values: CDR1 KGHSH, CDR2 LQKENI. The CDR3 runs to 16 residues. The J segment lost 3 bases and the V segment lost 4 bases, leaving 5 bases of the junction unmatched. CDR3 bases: TGTGCCAGCTCACTCGACGGGACTAGCGACACCGGGGAGCTGTTTTTT. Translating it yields CASSLDGTSDTGELFF.

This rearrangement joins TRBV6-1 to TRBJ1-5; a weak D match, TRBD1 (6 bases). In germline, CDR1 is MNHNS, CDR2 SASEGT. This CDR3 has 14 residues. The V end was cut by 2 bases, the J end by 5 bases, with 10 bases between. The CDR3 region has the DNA TGTGCCAGCAGTGAATTGGACAGCGATCAGCCCCAGCATTTT. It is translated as CASSELDSDQPQHF.

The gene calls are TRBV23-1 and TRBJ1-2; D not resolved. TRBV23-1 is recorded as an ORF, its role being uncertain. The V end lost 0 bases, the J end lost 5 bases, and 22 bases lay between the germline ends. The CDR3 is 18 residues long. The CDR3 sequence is CASSQSGWSTQRGYGYTF. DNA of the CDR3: TGCGCCAGCAGTCAATCAGGATGGAGTACTCAACGCGGTTATGGCTACACCTTC.

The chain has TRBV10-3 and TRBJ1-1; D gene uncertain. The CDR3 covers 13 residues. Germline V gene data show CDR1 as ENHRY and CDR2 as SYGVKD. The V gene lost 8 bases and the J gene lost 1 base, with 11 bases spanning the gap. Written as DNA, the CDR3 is TGTGCCATCGCGGAGCTCCCGAACACTGAAGCTTTCTTT. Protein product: CAIAELPNTEAFF.

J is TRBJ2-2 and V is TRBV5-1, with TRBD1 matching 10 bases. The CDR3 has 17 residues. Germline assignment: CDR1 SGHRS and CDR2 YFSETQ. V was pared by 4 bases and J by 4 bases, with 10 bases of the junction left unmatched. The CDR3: CASSPGVRDRGTGELFF. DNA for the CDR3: TGCGCCAGCAGCCCCGGCGTCCGGGACAGGGGCACCGGGGAGCTGTTTTTT.

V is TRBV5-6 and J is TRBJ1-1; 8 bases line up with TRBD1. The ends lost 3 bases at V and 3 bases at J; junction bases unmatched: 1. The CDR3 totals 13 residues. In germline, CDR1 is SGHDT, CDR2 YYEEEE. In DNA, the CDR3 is TGTGCCAGCAGCTCGGACAGGGACACTGAAGCTTTCTTT. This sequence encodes CASSSDRDTEAFF.